The present T cell receptor (beta chain) was sequenced within a study of CD8+ T cells in alopecia areata. cDNA reverse transcribed from extracted RNA served as the sequencing template. Produced via immunoSEQ multiplex PCR; TCRdb's table is partial and in-frame only. Among 150,000 to 200,000 clones listed, approximately 56% were seen once. Germline values: CDR1 SGHRS, CDR2 YFSETQ. Trimming removed 2 bases at V and 3 bases at J, with 11 bases between. The CDR3 is 14 amino acids. Isolation of CD4+ and CD8+ T cells from PBMCs was achieved by sorting. The specimen comprised CD4+ T cells sorted from blood, sampled at week 0. The clonotype comes from a human donor with alopecia areata. This sequence joins TRBV5-1 and TRBJ1-2; a weak D match, TRBD1 (6 bases). The CDR3 loop reads CASSFNPGDYGYTF. CDR3 nucleotides: TGCGCCAGCAGCTTCAATCCAGGGGACTATGGCTACACCTTC. Full variable domain (rest looked up from reference TRBV5-1 and TRBJ1-2): KAGVTQTPRYLIKTRGQQVTLSCSPISGHRSVSWYQQTPGQGLQFLFEYFSETQRNKGNFPGRFSGRQFSNSRSEMNVSTLELGDSALYLCASSFNPGDYGYTFGSGTRLTVV.